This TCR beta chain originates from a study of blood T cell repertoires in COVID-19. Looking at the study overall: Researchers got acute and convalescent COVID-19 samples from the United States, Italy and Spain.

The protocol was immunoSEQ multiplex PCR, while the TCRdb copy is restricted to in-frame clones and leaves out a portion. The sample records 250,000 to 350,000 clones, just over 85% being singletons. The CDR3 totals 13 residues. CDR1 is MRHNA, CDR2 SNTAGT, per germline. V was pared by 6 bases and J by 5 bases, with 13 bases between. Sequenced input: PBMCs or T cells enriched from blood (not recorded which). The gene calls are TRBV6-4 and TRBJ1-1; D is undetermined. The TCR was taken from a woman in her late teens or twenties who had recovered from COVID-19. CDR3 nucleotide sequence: TGTGCCAGCAGGGCGGGCGCGGGGACTGAAGCTTTCTTT. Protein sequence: CASRAGAGTEAFF.